The 23 T cell receptor beta chains below all came from one sample that was sequenced in a study of blood T cell repertoires in COVID-19 (dated by TCRdb to 2019 to 2021). Library generation was performed with the immunoSEQ multiplex PCR assay. In its TCRdb copy, this immuneACCESS table keeps in-frame sequences only and misses some clones. Where compared with another copy, unresolved V genes explain less than half of these, and the others have no known cause. The sample contains roughly 180,000 clones, about 81% of them found a single time. Approximately 10% of the sample lies in the top ten. Specimen: peripheral blood. The receptors here all came from an elderly woman with COVID-19, enrolled during active disease.

V is TRBV28 and J is TRBJ2-6; 8 bases are a match to TRBD1. V was pared by 8 bases and J by 2 bases, with 8 bases of the junction left unmatched. This CDR3 spans 16 amino acids. Germline assignment: CDR1 MDHEN and CDR2 SYDVKM. The CDR3 DNA sequence: TGTGCCAGCCGGACAGGGTCCCCAACTGGGGCCAACGTCCTGACTTTC. Translation gives CASRTGSPTGANVLTF.

The V call is TRBV5-4, the J call TRBJ1-2, with no clear D. This CDR3 has 15 amino acids. V was shortened by 0 bases and J by 0 bases, with 9 bases between the two germline ends. Germline V lookup: CDR1 SGHNT, CDR2 YYREEE (reference sequence). The CDR3 spells CASSLDRTTNYGYTF. For the CDR3, the DNA is TGTGCCAGCAGCTTGGACCGGACTACTAACTATGGCTACACCTTC.

CDR3 nucleotide sequence: TGCGCCAGCAGCCAATCCACTTCGGGGGTCAATTCACCCCTCCACTTT. As protein: CASSQSTSGVNSPLHF. The rearrangement uses TRBV4-1 and TRBJ1-6; a possible D gene is TRBD1 (5 bases). CDR1 and CDR2 (germline): MGHRA, YSYEKL. The CDR3 runs 16 residues. Trimming took 2 bases from V and 7 from J, leaving 15 bases between them.

The rearrangement links TRBV6-5 to TRBJ2-2; 8 bases line up with TRBD2. This CDR3 contains 15 residues. CDR1 and CDR2 from the germline V gene are MNHEY and SVGAGI. With 5 bases clipped from V and 3 bases from J, the junction kept 5 bases outside the gene matches. The DNA of the CDR3 is TGTGCCAGCAGTCCCGGGACTAGACACACCGGGGAGCTGTTTTTT. Translating it yields CASSPGTRHTGELFF.

The chain links TRBV2 to TRBJ1-1, with D possibly matching TRBD1 (5 bases). This CDR3 has 13 amino acids. From germline, CDR1 is SNHLY and CDR2 FYNNEI. V gave up 4 bases and J gave up 5 bases, with 11 bases separating them. CDR3 protein: CASSGRGWTEAFF. CDR3 sequence (DNA): TGTGCCAGCAGTGGAAGGGGTTGGACTGAAGCTTTCTTT.

The rearrangement joins TRBV19 to TRBJ1-1; D is undetermined. The CDR3 has 15 residues. Germline assignment: CDR1 LNHDA and CDR2 SQIVND (reference sequence). Trimming took off 7 bases at V and 3 bases at J, with 18 bases between the two ends. CDR3 nucleotides: TGTGCCAGTACTCCCATGGCGATCCGGGACACTGAAGCTTTCTTT. Its translation: CASTPMAIRDTEAFF. Using reference TRBV19 and TRBJ1-1 for the parts outside the CDR3, the full variable domain is DGGITQSPKYLFRKEGQNVTLSCEQNLNHDAMYWYRQDPGQGLRLIYYSQIVNDFQKGDIAEGYSVSREKKESFPLTVTSAQKNPTAFYLCASTPMAIRDTEAFFGQGTRLTVV.

The chain is built from TRBV16 and TRBJ1-2; 7 bases agree with TRBD1. The length of the CDR3 is 13 residues. The germline V gene has CDR1 KGHSY and CDR2 FQNENV. After removal of 7 bases from V and 8 bases from J, the junction contained 10 bases not matched to a gene. The CDR3 DNA sequence: TGTGCCAGCAACCCAACAGGGGTCGGGGGCTACACCTTC. Translated, it gives CASNPTGVGGYTF.

The chain joins TRBV6-7 to TRBJ2-7; 8 nucleotides align to TRBD2. TRBV6-7 qualifies as an ORF whose function is uncertain. The CDR3 contains 20 residues. With V trimmed by 0 bases and J by 9 bases, 25 bases remained unmatched. CDR3 amino acids: CASSYSRPSGSSIPGQGQYF. In DNA, the CDR3 is TGTGCCAGCAGTTACTCTCGCCCGAGCGGGAGTTCAATCCCCGGGCAGGGGCAGTACTTC.

The genes are TRBV19 and TRBJ2-7; TRBD2 matches 9 bases. The germline V gene has CDR1 LNHDA and CDR2 SQIVND (reference sequence). V was pared by 5 bases and J by 4 bases, with 6 bases of the junction left unmatched. This CDR3 is 14 amino acids long. CDR3 nucleotide sequence: TGTGCCAGTAGTGGGATAGCGGGGGTATACGAGCAGTACTTC. Its translation: CASSGIAGVYEQYF.

This clone occurred once. CDR3 amino acids: CASSLGTSGRVSYNEQFF. The CDR3 coding sequence is TGCGCCAGCAGCTTGGGGACTAGCGGGAGAGTCTCCTACAATGAGCAGTTCTTC. The chain is built from TRBV5-1 and TRBJ2-1; 13 bases agree with TRBD2. The V and J ends lost 0 bases and 0 bases, in that order; junction bases with no gene match: 3. The CDR3 loop spans 18 amino acids. The V gene's germline CDR1 is SGHRS and CDR2 YFSETQ.

The J gene is TRBJ1-4, the V gene TRBV29-1, with 9 nucleotides matching TRBD1. Germline V gene lookup returns CDR1 SQVTM and CDR2 ANQGSEA. CDR3 size: 13 residues. J was trimmed by 7 bases and V by 7 bases; bases with no gene match: 7. As DNA, the CDR3 is TGCAGCGCCCGACAGGGGGGAACTGAAAAACTGTTTTTT. Protein sequence: CSARQGGTEKLFF.

This chain joins TRBV5-6 and TRBJ2-1; no clear D. The CDR3 is 15 amino acids. The germline V gene encodes CDR1 SGHDT and CDR2 YYEEEE. V was shortened by 0 bases and J by 0 bases, with 7 bases between the two germline ends. The CDR3 coding sequence is TGTGCCAGCAGCTTGGGTAGCCACTCCTACAATGAGCAGTTCTTC. Its translation: CASSLGSHSYNEQFF. Filled out from reference TRBV5-6 and TRBJ2-1, the complete variable domain reads DAGVTQSPTHLIKTRGQQVTLRCSPKSGHDTVSWYQQALGQGPQFIFQYYEEEERQRGNFPDRFSGHQFPNYSSELNVNALLLGDSALYLCASSLGSHSYNEQFFGPGTRLTVL.

This chain links TRBV2 with TRBJ2-1; tentative D call: TRBD2 (6 bases). Germline V gives CDR1 SNHLY, CDR2 FYNNEI. V was pared by 7 bases and J by 4 bases, with 17 bases between. CDR3 length equals 15 residues. DNA of the CDR3: TGTGCCAGCACCTTAGCGGTCGTAGGGTACAATGAGCAGTTCTTC. It specifies CASTLAVVGYNEQFF.

V is TRBV7-6 and J is TRBJ2-1; D unresolved. Germline V gives CDR1 SGHVS, CDR2 FNYEAQ. With 5 bases removed from V and 0 bases from J, the gap between germline ends came to 11 bases. The CDR3 has 15 residues. Here the CDR3 reads CASSRTESSYNEQFF. The CDR3, as DNA: TGTGCCAGCAGCCGTACAGAGAGCTCCTACAATGAGCAGTTCTTC. Looking up the rest from reference TRBV7-6 and TRBJ2-1 gives the full variable domain: GAGVSQSPRYKVTKRGQDVALRCDPISGHVSLYWYRQALGQGPEFLTYFNYEAQQDKSGLPNDRFSAERPEGSISTLTIQRTEQRDSAMYRCASSRTESSYNEQFFGPGTRLTVL.

The V gene is TRBV29-1, the J gene TRBJ1-2; TRBD1 matches at 7 bases. This CDR3 has 11 amino acids. Germline values: CDR1 SQVTM, CDR2 ANQGSEA. The V gene end was trimmed by 6 bases and the J gene end by 4 bases; junction bases not matched to a gene: 2. The CDR3 region has the DNA TGCAGCGTGCGACAGGGCTATGGCTACACCTTC. As protein: CSVRQGYGYTF.

This clone came up a few times. The chain carries TRBV7-9 and TRBJ1-2; tentative D call: TRBD1 (5 bases). The V gene lost 5 bases and the J gene lost 6 bases, with 10 bases spanning the gap. CDR1 is SEHNR, CDR2 FQNEAQ, per germline (reference sequence). The CDR3 runs to 12 residues. The chain's CDR3 is CASSNRQNGYTF. CDR3 nucleotide sequence: TGTGCCAGCAGCAACCGACAGAATGGCTACACCTTC.

Only a few counts were recorded for this clone. The chain has TRBV7-6 and TRBJ1-1; no clear D. CDR1 and CDR2 from the germline V gene are SGHVS and FNYEAQ. The germline V and J ends were trimmed by 6 bases and 5 bases, with 22 bases remaining between them. The CDR3 loop spans 16 amino acids. This chain's CDR3 is CASRPAALGGETEAFF. The DNA of the CDR3 is TGTGCCAGCAGACCCGCGGCGTTGGGTGGAGAGACTGAAGCTTTCTTT.

The chain links TRBV5-1 to TRBJ2-1; 9 nucleotides agree with TRBD1. The V gene's germline CDR1 is SGHRS and CDR2 YFSETQ. The CDR3 length is 15 residues. The ends lost 5 bases at V and 4 bases at J; junction bases unmatched: 7. The CDR3 coding sequence is TGCGCCAGCAGTTTTCGGGACAGGGCGTACAATGAGCAGTTCTTC. Amino acids: CASSFRDRAYNEQFF.

J is TRBJ2-7 and V is TRBV7-2, with D maybe TRBD1 (5 bases). The CDR3 consists of 14 residues. Germline CDR1 and CDR2: SGHTA and FQGNSA. Trimming stripped 1 base from V and 6 bases from J, with 13 bases between. CDR3 loop: CASSLGGLGPEQYF. CDR3 coding DNA: TGTGCCAGCAGCTTAGGTGGCCTGGGGCCCGAGCAGTACTTC.

The V call is TRBV5-4, the J call TRBJ1-3; a weak D match, TRBD1 (5 bases). V gave up 4 bases and J gave up 0 bases, with 17 bases separating them. There are 17 residues in the CDR3. Germline V gene lookup returns CDR1 SGHNT and CDR2 YYREEE (reference sequence). In DNA form, the CDR3 reads TGTGCCAGCAGCCGCGTCTATCCGGGGGTCTCTGGAAACACCATATATTTT. This translates into CASSRVYPGVSGNTIYF.

The table lists this clone with a count of one. The chain carries TRBV5-6 and TRBJ1-1; a weak D match, TRBD1 (6 bases). Trimming removed 4 bases from V and 6 bases from J, with 13 bases in between. Germline CDR1 is SGHDT and CDR2 is YYEEEE. The CDR3 has 13 residues. CDR3 in DNA: TGTGCCAGCAGCAATCCAGGGGTGGCTGAAGCTTTCTTT. Amino acids: CASSNPGVAEAFF.

Details on this clone: Within the sample, other DNA sequences also encode this same CDR3. The gene calls are TRBV5-1 and TRBJ2-1; TRBD1 agrees at 8 bases. CDR1 and CDR2 (germline): SGHRS, YFSETQ. V lost 1 base and J lost 1; bases outside the gene matches: 1. This CDR3 comprises 15 residues. The CDR3 spells CASSLQGASYNEQFF. As DNA, the CDR3 is TGCGCCAGCAGCTTGCAGGGGGCATCCTACAATGAGCAGTTCTTC.

The chain recombines TRBV5-4 with TRBJ1-2; D may be TRBD1 (6 bases). With 4 bases removed from V and 7 bases from J, the gap between germline ends came to 17 bases. The CDR3 covers 14 residues. Germline-derived CDR1 and CDR2 are SGHNT and YYREEE (reference sequence). The DNA of the CDR3 is TGTGCCAGCAGCCCTGACAGGCGGATTGGTGGCTACACCTTC. Translated: CASSPDRRIGGYTF. Full variable domain (rest looked up from reference TRBV5-4 and TRBJ1-2): ETGVTQSPTHLIKTRGQQVTLRCSSQSGHNTVSWYQQALGQGPQFIFQYYREEENGRGNFPPRFSGLQFPNYSSELNVNALELDDSALYLCASSPDRRIGGYTFGSGTRLTVV.